This T cell receptor (beta chain) was identified during a study of identical twins (TCRdb year 2016). At the level of the whole study: To test whether fetal clonotypes persist, the study used deep sequencing on TCR alpha and beta repertoires from monozygotic twins, unrelated adults of various ages, and cord blood. To rule out contamination, the twin experiments were replicated at different times with different library preparation protocols. Results the study describes overall, beyond this receptor: In monozygotic twins, recombination models systematically underestimated out-of-frame TCR alpha sharing, but the models matched the sharing seen between unrelated individuals. Abundant cord blood beta clonotypes carried fewer insertions; young adult naive repertoires showed a weaker similar trend, while memory repertoires showed none. Because the same donors could not be followed over many years, the conclusions depended on cross-sectional statistical analysis. Invariant T cells such as MAIT and iNKT could partly confound zero-insertion analyses, although diverse VJ usage argued against such confounding for most clonotypes. Out-of-frame TCR alpha sequences shared between twins showed an excess of low generation-probability sequences compared with coincidental sharing between unrelated individuals. Excess twin sharing in beta out-of-frame sequences was weaker because fewer shared sequences lowered the signal-to-noise ratio.

Library creation used 5' RACE. The sample was run on an Illumina HiSeq 2000. Template switching introduced a universal primer binding site; the final cDNA contained a unique molecular identifier, enabling accurate counting of TCR cDNA molecules. Specific primers in the conserved constant-segment region were used to synthesize first-strand cDNA for TCR alpha and beta chains. To control for contamination, every cDNA library was double barcoded, receiving both a SMART-Mk sample barcode and Illumina barcodes. TruSeq adapter sequences along with Illumina sample barcodes were introduced in two successive PCR steps. TCR alpha and beta cDNA libraries were sequenced on the Illumina HiSeq platform with custom primers. The study's own analysis went as follows. MiGEC processed the raw reads to extract unique molecular identifiers, while MiXCR was used to determine the CDR3 positions. Recombination models were inferred per individual with the repgenHMM and IGoR tools using an EM algorithm. Shared clonotypes were analyzed with the tcR package in R, and sharing was normalized by the product of cloneset sizes. Out-of-frame nonproductive sequences were analyzed to study raw recombination free of thymic and clonal selection effects. In-frame beta chains were kept once TCRdb had trimmed the public reads at Q25 with fastp and called clones with MiXCR. Here each entry gathers all rows of one CDR3 protein and keeps the most common genes and DNA. Clone size and V and J calls follow TCRdb, not the original study. Present in this sample are 640,000 or so distinct CDR3 sequences, 5.5% to 6.5% of which were seen just once. Approximately 1.6% of the sample is in the top ten clones.

From the cysteine through the phenylalanine, the CDR3 covers 18 amino acids. Left in the record is the CDR3 DNA by itself, 54 bases read in frame from the first base. V loses 6 bases at its end and J loses 5 bases; junction bases beyond the gene matches: 14. From the germline V gene, CDR1 is SGHVS and CDR2 is FQNEAQ. Every donor in the study was a healthy Caucasian. Three unrelated non-twin adults were also sequenced: a male aged 18 to 30, a male aged 50 to 60 and a female aged 50 to 60. Miltenyi CD45RO+ enrichment and human naive T-cell isolation kits were used to isolate memory (CD45RO+) and naive T cells from PBMC. About this clonotype itself: The target of this receptor is not known. Qualities for individual bases were not recorded, and no much larger clone is one base off.

The chain was built from TRBV7-8 and TRBJ2-2; TRBD2 agrees with 11 junctional bases. The sample taken for sequencing was naive T cells sorted from blood. This specimen's cell subset or site label, per the study, means: cells isolated with a human naive T-cell isolation kit. This clonotype was sampled from a man aged 18 to 29 in good health. The CDR3 amino acid sequence is: CASSLIAGGPLVTGELFF. The nucleotide sequence is TGTGCCAGCAGTTTAATAGCGGGAGGGCCTCTGGTTACCGGGGAGCTGTTTTTT.